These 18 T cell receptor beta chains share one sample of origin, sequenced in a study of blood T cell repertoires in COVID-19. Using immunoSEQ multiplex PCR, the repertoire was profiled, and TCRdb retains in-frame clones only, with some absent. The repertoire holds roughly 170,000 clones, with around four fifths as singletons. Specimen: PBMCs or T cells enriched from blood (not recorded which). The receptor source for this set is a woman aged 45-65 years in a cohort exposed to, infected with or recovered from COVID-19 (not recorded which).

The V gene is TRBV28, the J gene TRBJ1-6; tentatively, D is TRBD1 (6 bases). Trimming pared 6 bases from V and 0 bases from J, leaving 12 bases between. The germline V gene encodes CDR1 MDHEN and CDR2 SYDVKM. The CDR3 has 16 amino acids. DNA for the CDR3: TGTGCCAGCAGGAAGGGGGGGAGCTCCTATAATTCACCCCTCCACTTT. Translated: CASRKGGSSYNSPLHF.

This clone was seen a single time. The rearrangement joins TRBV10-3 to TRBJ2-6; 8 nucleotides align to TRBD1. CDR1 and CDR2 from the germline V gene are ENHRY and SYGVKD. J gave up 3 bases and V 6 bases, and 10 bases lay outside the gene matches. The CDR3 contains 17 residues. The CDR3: CAISSPQGVDGANVLTF. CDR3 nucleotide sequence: TGTGCCATCAGCTCTCCACAGGGGGTGGATGGGGCCAACGTCCTGACTTTC.

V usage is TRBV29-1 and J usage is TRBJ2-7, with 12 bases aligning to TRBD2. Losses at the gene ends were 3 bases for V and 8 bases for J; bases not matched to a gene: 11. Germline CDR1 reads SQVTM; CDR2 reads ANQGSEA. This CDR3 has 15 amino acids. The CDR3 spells CSVDGLAGGPVKQYF. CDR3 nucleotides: TGCAGCGTTGATGGTCTAGCGGGAGGGCCTGTCAAGCAGTACTTC.

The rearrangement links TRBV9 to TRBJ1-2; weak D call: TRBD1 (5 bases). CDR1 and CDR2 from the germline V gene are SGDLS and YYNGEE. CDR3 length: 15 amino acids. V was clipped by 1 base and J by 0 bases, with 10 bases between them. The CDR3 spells CASSVSGQANYGYTF. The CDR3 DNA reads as TGTGCCAGCAGCGTATCAGGGCAGGCTAACTATGGCTACACCTTC.

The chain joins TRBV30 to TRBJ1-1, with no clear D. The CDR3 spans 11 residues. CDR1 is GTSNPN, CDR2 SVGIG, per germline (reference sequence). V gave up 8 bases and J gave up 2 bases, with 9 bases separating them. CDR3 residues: CARQENTEAFF. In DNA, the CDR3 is TGTGCCCGGCAGGAAAACACTGAAGCTTTCTTT.

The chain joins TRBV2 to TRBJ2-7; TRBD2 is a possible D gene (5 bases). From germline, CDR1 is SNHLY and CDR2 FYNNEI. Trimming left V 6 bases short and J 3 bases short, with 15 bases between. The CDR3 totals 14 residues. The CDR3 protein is CASSAGIPHYEQYF. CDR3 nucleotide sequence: TGTGCCAGCAGCGCCGGGATCCCTCACTACGAGCAGTACTTC.

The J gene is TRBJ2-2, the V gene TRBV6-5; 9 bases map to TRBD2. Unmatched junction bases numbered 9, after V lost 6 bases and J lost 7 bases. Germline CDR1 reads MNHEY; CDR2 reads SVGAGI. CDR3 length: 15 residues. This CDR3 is CASSIQRGDVGELFF. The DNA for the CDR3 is TGTGCCAGCAGCATTCAGCGGGGGGATGTCGGGGAGCTGTTTTTT.

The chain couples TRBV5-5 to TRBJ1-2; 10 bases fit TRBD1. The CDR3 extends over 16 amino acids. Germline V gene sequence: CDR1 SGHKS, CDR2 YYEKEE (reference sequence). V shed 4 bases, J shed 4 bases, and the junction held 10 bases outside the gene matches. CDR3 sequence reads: CASSTSGTGVGYGYTF. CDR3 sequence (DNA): TGTGCCAGCAGCACGTCCGGGACAGGGGTAGGCTATGGCTACACCTTC.

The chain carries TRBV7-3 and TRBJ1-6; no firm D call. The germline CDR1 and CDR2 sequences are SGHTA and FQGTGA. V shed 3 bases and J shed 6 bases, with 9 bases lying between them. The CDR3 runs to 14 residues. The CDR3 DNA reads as TGTGCCAGCAGCTTCGGGGTTCGTAATTCACCCCTCCACTTT. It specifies CASSFGVRNSPLHF.

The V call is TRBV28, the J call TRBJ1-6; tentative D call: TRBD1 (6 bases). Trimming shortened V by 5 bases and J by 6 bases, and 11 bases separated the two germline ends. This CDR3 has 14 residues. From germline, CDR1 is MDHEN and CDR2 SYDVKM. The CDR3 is CASSKNRVNSPLHF. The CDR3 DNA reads TGTGCCAGCAGTAAAAACAGGGTTAATTCACCCCTCCACTTT.

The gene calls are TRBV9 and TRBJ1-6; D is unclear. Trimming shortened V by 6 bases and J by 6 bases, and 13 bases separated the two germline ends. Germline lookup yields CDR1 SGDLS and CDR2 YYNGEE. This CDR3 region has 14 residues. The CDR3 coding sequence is TGTGCCAGCACCAACCGGGGAGGTAATTCACCCCTCCACTTT. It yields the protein CASTNRGGNSPLHF.

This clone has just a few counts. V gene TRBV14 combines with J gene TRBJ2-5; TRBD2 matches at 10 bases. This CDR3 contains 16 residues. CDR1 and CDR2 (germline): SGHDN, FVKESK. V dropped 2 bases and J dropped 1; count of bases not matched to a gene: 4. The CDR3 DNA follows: TGTGCCAGCAGCCAACTTCTAGCGGGGGCCCAAGAGACCCAGTACTTC. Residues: CASSQLLAGAQETQYF.

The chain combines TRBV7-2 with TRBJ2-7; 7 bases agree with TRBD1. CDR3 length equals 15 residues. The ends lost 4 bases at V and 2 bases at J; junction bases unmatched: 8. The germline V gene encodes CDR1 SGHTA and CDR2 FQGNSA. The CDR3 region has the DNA TGTGCCAGCAGCTCCCCCACAGGGGCCACCTACGAGCAGTACTTC. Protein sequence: CASSSPTGATYEQYF.

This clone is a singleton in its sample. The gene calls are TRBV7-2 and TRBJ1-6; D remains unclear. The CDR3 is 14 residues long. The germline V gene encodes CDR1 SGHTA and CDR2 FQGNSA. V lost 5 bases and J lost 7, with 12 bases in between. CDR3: CASSPSGVNSPLHF. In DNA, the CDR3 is TGTGCCAGCAGCCCCTCCGGGGTCAATTCACCCCTCCACTTT.

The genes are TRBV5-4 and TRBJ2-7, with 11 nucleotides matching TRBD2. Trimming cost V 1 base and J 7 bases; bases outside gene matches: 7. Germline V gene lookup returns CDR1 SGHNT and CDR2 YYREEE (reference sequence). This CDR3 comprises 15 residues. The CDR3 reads CASSLMLAGGREQYF. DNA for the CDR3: TGTGCCAGCAGCTTGATGCTAGCGGGGGGCAGGGAGCAGTACTTC.

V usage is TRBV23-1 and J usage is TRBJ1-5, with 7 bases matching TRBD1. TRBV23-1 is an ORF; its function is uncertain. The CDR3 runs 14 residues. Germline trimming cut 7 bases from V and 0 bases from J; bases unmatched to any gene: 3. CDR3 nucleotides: TGCGCCAGCATCTACAGGGGTAGCAATCAGCCCCAGCATTTT. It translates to CASIYRGSNQPQHF.

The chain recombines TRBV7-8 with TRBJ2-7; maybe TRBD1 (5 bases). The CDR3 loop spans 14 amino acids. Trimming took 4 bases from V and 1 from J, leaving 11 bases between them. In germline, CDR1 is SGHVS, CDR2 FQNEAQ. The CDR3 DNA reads TGTGCCAGCAGCTCTCTAGGGGCGTCCTACGAGCAGTACTTC. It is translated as CASSSLGASYEQYF.

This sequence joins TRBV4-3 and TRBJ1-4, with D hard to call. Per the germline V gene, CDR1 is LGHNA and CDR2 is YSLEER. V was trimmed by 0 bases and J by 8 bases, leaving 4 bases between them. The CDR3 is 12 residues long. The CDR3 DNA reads TGCGCCAGCAGCCAAGACAGGGAAAAACTGTTTTTT. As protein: CASSQDREKLFF.